This T cell receptor (beta chain) derives from a study of vaccination effects on CD4 cells after COVID-19. Remarks on this clone: As yet, its antigen is unknown.

Assay: immunoSEQ multiplex PCR; the TCRdb copy retains only in-frame clones and omits some. This table has 78,000 or so clones, under 80% appearing once. Under the ViraFEST assay, PBMC were stimulated with viral peptide pools so that antigen-specific CD4+ T cells expanded. Sequencing was performed afterwards. The culture ran for 10 days, and then CD4+ T cells were isolated. Neither prior SARS-CoV-2 infection nor positive nucleocapsid antibodies were present in the vaccine recipients. Fresh IL-2-containing medium replaced half the medium on days 3 and 7. CDR1 is ENHRY, CDR2 SYGVKD, per germline. V was shortened by 6 bases and J by 0 bases, with 11 bases between the two germline ends. The CDR3 consists of 14 residues. The study, taken as a whole, reports: Vaccine-induced clones in healthy vaccinees cross-reacted with common cold coronaviruses in only 1 of 255 cases.

This receptor was obtained from a human donor who received a COVID-19 vaccine. The specimen comprised CD4+ T cells from PBMCs cultured with SARS-CoV-2 spike peptides, sampled before COVID-19 vaccination. V gene TRBV10-3 combines with J gene TRBJ1-1, with D hard to call. The CDR3, as DNA: TGTGCCATCAGGGCGGCGCTCATGAACACTGAAGCTTTCTTT. It specifies CAIRAALMNTEAFF.